This passage covers 13 T cell receptor beta chains from one sample sequenced in a study of T cell changes during pregnancy in multiple sclerosis. The assay was immunoSEQ multiplex PCR, and TCRdb's table has in-frame clones only and misses some. The sample shows fewer than 150,000 clones, roughly 96% of them seen only once. This specimen was peripheral blood, taken after pregnancy. These receptors were collected from a female donor with multiple sclerosis, enrolled in a pregnancy study.

This chain uses TRBV15 with TRBJ2-3, with D perhaps matching TRBD1 (9 bases). Germline lookup yields CDR1 LNHNV and CDR2 YYDKDF (reference sequence). This CDR3 contains 17 residues. V lost 5 bases and J lost 3, with 21 bases in between. The CDR3 protein is CATSGFTGGGGTDTQYF. In DNA, the CDR3 is TGTGCCACCAGCGGATTCACAGGGGGCGGGGGGACAGATACGCAGTATTTT.

The chain carries TRBV15 and TRBJ2-1; 9 bases agree with TRBD1. The CDR3 has 17 amino acids. The junction had 5 bases not matched to a gene; V was cut back by 0 bases and J by 2 bases. Per the germline V gene, CDR1 is LNHNV and CDR2 is YYDKDF (reference sequence). The CDR3 sequence: CATSRDLGTGPYNEQFF. CDR3 coding DNA: TGTGCCACCAGCAGAGATTTAGGGACAGGGCCCTACAATGAGCAGTTCTTC. The full variable domain, completed using reference TRBV15 and TRBJ2-1, is DAMVIQNPRYQVTQFGKPVTLSCSQTLNHNVMYWYQQKSSQAPKLLFHYYDKDFNNEADTPDNFQSRRPNTSFCFLDIRSPGLGDTAMYLCATSRDLGTGPYNEQFFGPGTRLTVL.

CDR3 nucleotides: TGTGCCAGCAGTTCCATCGGGAGCTCTGGAAACACCATATATTTT. It yields the protein CASSSIGSSGNTIYF. The V call is TRBV6-5, the J call TRBJ1-3, with D unresolved. This CDR3 comprises 15 residues. The V gene lost 4 bases and the J gene lost 0 bases, with 10 bases spanning the gap. The germline CDR1 and CDR2 sequences are MNHEY and SVGAGI.

The genes are TRBV29-1 and TRBJ2-7, with 10 bases matching TRBD2. This CDR3 contains 13 residues. CDR1 SQVTM and CDR2 ANQGSEA come from the germline V gene. Trimming removed 4 bases from V and 3 bases from J; junction bases left unmatched: 3. CDR3 in amino acids: CSVGSSGSYEQYF. CDR3 nucleotides: TGCAGCGTTGGTTCTAGCGGGAGCTACGAGCAGTACTTC.

This clone appeared once. The chain links TRBV27 to TRBJ1-1; 10 bases match TRBD1. Germline V gene lookup returns CDR1 MNHEY and CDR2 SMNVEV (reference sequence). The CDR3 sequence is 14 residues long. Germline trimming cut 4 bases from V and 11 bases from J; bases unmatched to any gene: 10. As DNA, the CDR3 is TGTGCCAGCAGTTCGTTAGACAGGGGGCAGGAGGCTTTCTTT. It codes for CASSSLDRGQEAFF.

The table lists this clone with a count of one. The V call is TRBV9, the J call TRBJ2-2; TRBD2 matches 7 bases. The CDR3 is made up of 14 amino acids. CDR1 and CDR2 (germline): SGDLS, YYNGEE. J gave up 7 bases and V 0 bases, and 3 bases lay outside the gene matches. CDR3 sequence: CASSVGLAGGELFF. CDR3 DNA sequence: TGTGCCAGCAGCGTAGGACTAGCTGGCGGGGAGCTGTTTTTT. The variable domain in full, completed from reference TRBV9 and TRBJ2-2, reads DSGVTQTPKHLITATGQRVTLRCSPRSGDLSVYWYQQSLDQGLQFLIQYYNGEERAKGNILERFSAQQFPDLHSELNLSSLELGDSALYFCASSVGLAGGELFFGEGSRLTVL.

V is TRBV6-5 and J is TRBJ2-7; D uncertain. The germline V gene encodes CDR1 MNHEY and CDR2 SVGAGI. V shed 0 bases and J shed 6 bases, with 15 bases lying between them. This CDR3 is 15 amino acids long. The CDR3 nucleotides read TGTGCCAGCAGTTACTCTACAGATTACCAACTCGAGCAGTACTTC. It is translated as CASSYSTDYQLEQYF.

The J gene is TRBJ2-5, the V gene TRBV29-1; 10 bases line up with TRBD1. This CDR3 comprises 13 residues. The junction had 2 bases not matched to a gene; V was cut back by 5 bases and J by 2 bases. Germline CDR1 is SQVTM and CDR2 is ANQGSEA. CDR3 nucleotides: TGCAGCGTTCCGGGACAGGGGCAAGAGACCCAGTACTTC. This encodes CSVPGQGQETQYF.

V and J are TRBV6-1 and TRBJ1-1; possibly TRBD1 for D (6 bases). V was shortened by 10 bases and J by 7 bases, with 13 bases between the two germline ends. The CDR3 extends over 11 amino acids. The germline gives CDR1 MNHNS, CDR2 SASEGT. The CDR3 protein is CATPSDSEAFF. CDR3 nucleotide sequence: TGTGCCACCCCCTCGGACAGTGAAGCTTTCTTT.

The chain is built from TRBV29-1 and TRBJ2-7, with 8 bases matching TRBD1. The CDR3 is made up of 13 amino acids. Germline CDR1 and CDR2: SQVTM and ANQGSEA. The J segment lost 6 bases and the V segment lost 4 bases, leaving 8 bases of the junction unmatched. The CDR3 nucleotides read TGCAGCGTTGGACCGGACAGGGCCGGCGAGCAGTACTTC. Its translation: CSVGPDRAGEQYF.

The chain links TRBV4-3 to TRBJ2-1; 12 bases map to TRBD2. The CDR3 has 18 residues. Looked up from germline, CDR1 is LGHNA and CDR2 is YSLEER. V trimming: 1 base; J trimming: 3 bases; junction bases outside the gene matches: 7. CDR3 DNA: TGCGCCAGCAGCCAAGGGACTAGCGGGGAGATCCTCTACAATGAGCAGTTCTTC. Amino acid sequence: CASSQGTSGEILYNEQFF.

The V and J genes are TRBV11-2 and TRBJ2-3; 7 bases agree with TRBD2. CDR3 length equals 14 residues. Germline V gene data show CDR1 as SGHAT and CDR2 as FQNNGV. Germline trimming cut 2 bases from V and 5 bases from J; bases unmatched to any gene: 4. CDR3 residues: CASSLWEGLDTQYF. In DNA, the CDR3 is TGTGCCAGCAGCTTATGGGAGGGGCTAGATACGCAGTATTTT. The whole variable domain, filled in from reference TRBV11-2 and TRBJ2-3, reads EAGVAQSPRYKIIEKRQSVAFWCNPISGHATLYWYQQILGQGPKLLIQFQNNGVVDDSQLPKDRFSAERLKGVDSTLKIQPAKLEDSAVYLCASSLWEGLDTQYFGPGTRLTVL.

V and J are TRBV2 and TRBJ2-7; TRBD1 agrees at 9 bases. The length of the CDR3 is 12 residues. The V gene end was trimmed by 8 bases and the J gene end by 5 bases; junction bases not matched to a gene: 4. Germline-derived CDR1 and CDR2 are SNHLY and FYNNEI. CDR3 residues: CASGQGRDEQYF. The DNA for the CDR3 is TGTGCCAGCGGACAGGGGAGGGACGAGCAGTACTTC.